Below, 31 T cell receptor beta chains from the same sample are listed, as sequenced in a study of T-cell memory formation after mild COVID-19. TCRdb fed the 5' RACE reads into MiXCR, producing one record per CDR3 protein. The table has approximately 570,000 distinct CDR3 sequences, about a sixth seen once. The sequencing sample was made of PBMCs or a T cell subset sorted from them (not recorded which). The receptors shown here come from an adult woman who had mild COVID-19 (a few samples of this study predate the infection). Cell type and time point are not known.

The rearrangement uses TRBV7-3 and TRBJ2-3; D gene unclear. The germline CDR1 and CDR2 sequences are SGHTA and FQGTGA. This CDR3 has 13 residues. V gave up 5 bases and J gave up 9 bases, with 15 bases separating them. This chain's CDR3 is CASSLQSRETQYF. CDR3 DNA sequence: TGTGCCAGCAGCCTCCAAAGTAGAGAGACGCAGTATTTT.

This clonotype occurred a few times. The V call is TRBV7-3, the J call TRBJ2-1; 10 bases map to TRBD2. The CDR3 sequence is 18 residues long. Germline V gene data show CDR1 as SGHTA and CDR2 as FQGTGA. The V gene end was trimmed by 2 bases and the J gene end by 4 bases; junction bases not matched to a gene: 11. The CDR3 DNA reads as TGTGCCAGCAGCTTATACCCGCCCGGACTAGCGGTGTACAATGAGCAGTTCTTC. As protein: CASSLYPPGLAVYNEQFF.

In this sample, this clonotype turned up once. One end of the junction is discordant with germline, which a read error may explain. The chain couples TRBV9 to TRBJ2-2; tentatively, D is TRBD1 or TRBD2 (6 bases each). The CDR3 has 19 amino acids. Germline lookup yields CDR1 SGDLS and CDR2 YYNGEE. The CDR3 sequence is CDSSVDRGTFTHNTGELFF. The CDR3 nucleotides are TGTGACAGCAGCGTGGACAGAGGGACTTTTACTCACAACACCGGGGAGCTGTTTTTT. Drawing the rest from reference TRBV9 and TRBJ2-2, the complete variable domain is DSGVTQTPKHLITATGQRVTLRCSPRSGDLSVYWYQQSLDQGLQFLIQYYNGEERAKGNILERFSAQQFPDLHSELNLSSLELGDSALYFCDSSVDRGTFTHNTGELFFGEGSRLTVL.

This clonotype appeared a few times. This rearrangement joins TRBV5-1 to TRBJ1-5; possible D gene TRBD1, 6 bases. V gave up 4 bases and J gave up 6 bases, with 17 bases separating them. This CDR3 region has 15 residues. The V gene's germline CDR1 is SGHRS and CDR2 YFSETQ. CDR3 residues: CASSHGTPEGQPQHF. CDR3 in DNA: TGCGCCAGCAGCCACGGGACACCAGAAGGTCAGCCCCAGCATTTT.

The sample holds a few counts of this clonotype. The junction departs from the called germline gene at one end, perhaps through a read error. This chain uses TRBV24-1 with TRBJ2-1, with D perhaps TRBD2 (5 bases). The CDR3 has 16 amino acids. CDR1 is KGHDR, CDR2 SFDVKD, per germline. The CDR3 DNA reads TGTGCCACCAGCGATTCCTTAGGGAGCTCCTACAATGAGCAGTTCTTC. Amino acids: CATSDSLGSSYNEQFF.

The chain recombines TRBV6-2 or TRBV6-3 with TRBJ2-7, with D tentatively TRBD2 (6 bases). This CDR3 is 16 amino acids long. Per germline, CDR1 MNHEY and CDR2 SVGEGT. Trimming took 2 bases from V and 4 from J, leaving 18 bases between them. The CDR3 reads CASSYPGVSGLYEQYF. The CDR3 bases are TGTGCCAGCAGTTACCCTGGAGTTAGCGGCTTATACGAGCAGTACTTC.

This clonotype was seen ten or more times. The V and J genes are TRBV5-1 and TRBJ2-7; no clear D gene. Per germline, CDR1 SGHRS and CDR2 YFSETQ. The CDR3 extends over 13 amino acids. Deletions cut 1 base from V and 3 bases from J, with 8 bases between. CDR3 sequence: CASSLTADYEQYF. DNA for the CDR3: TGCGCCAGCAGCTTGACAGCAGACTACGAGCAGTACTTC.

The V gene is TRBV2, the J gene TRBJ2-4, with a possible D match to TRBD1 (5 bases). CDR1 and CDR2 (germline): SNHLY, FYNNEI. The V gene lost 7 bases and the J gene lost 6 bases, with 19 bases spanning the gap. CDR3 length: 15 amino acids. In DNA, the CDR3 is TGTGCCAGCACCCCAACCGCTCCTAGGGGAAACATTCAGTACTTC. Protein: CASTPTAPRGNIQYF.

A few counts support this clonotype. V and J are TRBV5-6 and TRBJ2-5, with TRBD2 matching 9 bases. CDR3 length: 16 amino acids. V shed 1 base, J shed 8 bases, and the junction held 12 bases outside the gene matches. From germline, CDR1 is SGHDT and CDR2 YYEEEE. The CDR3 loop reads CASSLTKLAGGGTQYF. CDR3 in DNA: TGTGCCAGCAGCTTGACTAAACTAGCGGGCGGGGGAACCCAGTACTTC.

This clonotype was observed a handful of times. This chain's CDR3 is CASSDWDGYTF. The CDR3, as DNA: TGTGCCAGCAGTGATTGGGATGGCTACACCTTC. The V and J genes are TRBV2 and TRBJ1-2, with unresolved D. The V gene's germline CDR1 is SNHLY and CDR2 FYNNEI. Trimming removed 3 bases from V and 6 bases from J, with 5 bases in between. There are 11 residues in the CDR3.

The chain links TRBV18 to TRBJ2-5, with D perhaps matching TRBD1 or TRBD2 (5 bases each). Germline CDR1 KGHSH, CDR2 LQKENI. The CDR3 has 17 amino acids. The ends were cut back, 2 bases at V and 2 bases at J, with 18 bases in the middle. CDR3 DNA sequence: TGTGCCAGCTCACCAGCGAGGGGCCGGGATATACAAGAGACCCAGTACTTC. Protein product: CASSPARGRDIQETQYF.

The chain has TRBV5-5 and TRBJ2-7; TRBD2 matches 9 bases. The germline V gene has CDR1 SGHKS and CDR2 YYEKEE (reference sequence). CDR3 size: 14 residues. V dropped 0 bases and J dropped 5; count of bases not matched to a gene: 3. The CDR3 loop is CASSLVERGDEQYF. The CDR3 DNA follows: TGTGCCAGCAGCTTGGTTGAGCGGGGGGACGAGCAGTACTTC.

V gene TRBV4-3 combines with J gene TRBJ2-7, with D perhaps matching TRBD2 (6 bases). Trimming stripped 0 bases from V and 1 base from J, with 7 bases between. Germline CDR1 LGHNA, CDR2 YSLEER. CDR3 length: 14 residues. Written as DNA, the CDR3 is TGCGCCAGCAGCCAAGACGCGGGATCCTACGAGCAGTACTTC. Translated, it gives CASSQDAGSYEQYF.

This clonotype was detected a few times. V is TRBV5-1 and J is TRBJ2-1, with 8 positions matching TRBD2. The J segment lost 4 bases and the V segment lost 3 bases, leaving 6 bases of the junction unmatched. The CDR3 has 15 amino acids. CDR1 is SGHRS, CDR2 YFSETQ, per germline. CDR3 amino acids: CASSSSAGGYNEQFF. The DNA of the CDR3 is TGCGCCAGCAGCTCGTCGGCGGGGGGATACAATGAGCAGTTCTTC.

This rearrangement joins TRBV7-6 to TRBJ1-4, with 8 bases matching TRBD1. Germline CDR1 and CDR2: SGHVS and FNYEAQ. With V trimmed by 5 bases and J by 7 bases, 9 bases remained unmatched. The CDR3 is 15 amino acids. CDR3 protein: CASSLDRGGVEKLFF. The CDR3 region has the DNA TGTGCCAGCAGCCTCGACAGGGGCGGGGTTGAAAAACTGTTTTTT.

This clonotype was counted between two and nine times. The V call is TRBV4-1, the J call TRBJ1-2, with 12 bases fitting TRBD1. The CDR3 length is 15 residues. Germline V gene sequence: CDR1 MGHRA, CDR2 YSYEKL. With V trimmed by 3 bases and J by 7 bases, 6 bases remained unmatched. In DNA form, the CDR3 reads TGCGCCAGCAGCCAGGGACAGGGGGCTAGAGTTGGCTACACCTTC. Protein product: CASSQGQGARVGYTF.

This clonotype was seen only a few times. The chain carries TRBV27 and TRBJ2-1, with a weak D call TRBD1 (5 bases). The germline V and J ends were trimmed by 2 bases and 7 bases, with 9 bases remaining between them. Germline lookup yields CDR1 MNHEY and CDR2 SMNVEV (reference sequence). The CDR3 runs 13 residues. The CDR3 region is CASSLLPGNEQFF. CDR3 sequence (DNA): TGTGCCAGCAGTTTACTCCCAGGGAATGAGCAGTTCTTC.

This chain joins TRBV20-1 and TRBJ2-6, with 7 bases that match TRBD1. Germline CDR1 DFQATT, CDR2 SNEGSKA (reference sequence). The CDR3 extends over 20 amino acids. V lost 1 base to trimming and J lost 2 bases; unmatched junction nucleotides: 17. The CDR3: CSARGGNRDRVVPGANVLTF. The DNA for the CDR3 is TGCAGTGCTAGAGGAGGAAACCGTGACAGGGTTGTACCTGGGGCCAACGTCCTGACTTTC.

The gene calls are TRBV30 and TRBJ1-1, with D possibly matching TRBD1 (6 bases). Germline V lookup: CDR1 GTSNPN, CDR2 SVGIG (reference sequence). There are 13 residues in the CDR3. V gave up 5 bases and J gave up 3 bases, with 13 bases separating them. The CDR3 sequence: CAWGTTGDTEAFF. In DNA form, the CDR3 reads TGTGCCTGGGGGACAACCGGAGACACTGAAGCTTTCTTT.

The table lists this clonotype with a few counts. This sequence joins TRBV7-2 and TRBJ2-1; tentative D call: TRBD2 (6 bases). This CDR3 has 15 residues. Per germline, CDR1 SGHTA and CDR2 FQGNSA. V was pared by 3 bases and J by 6 bases, with 15 bases between. The CDR3 region is CASSFHLAGSNEQFF. The CDR3, as DNA: TGTGCCAGCAGCTTCCATCTTGCGGGGAGCAATGAGCAGTTCTTC.

The chain employs TRBV6-2 or TRBV6-3 and TRBJ2-5, with D tentatively TRBD1 or TRBD2 (5 bases each). CDR1 and CDR2 from the germline V gene are MNHEY and SVGEGT. The ends were cut back, 5 bases at V and 5 bases at J, with 18 bases in the middle. This CDR3 region has 15 residues. Here the CDR3 reads CASSPEASWGETQYF. CDR3 sequence (DNA): TGTGCCAGCAGTCCCGAGGCCTCCTGGGGGGAGACCCAGTACTTC.

The V and J genes are TRBV20-1 and TRBJ1-1; no reliable D call. From germline, CDR1 is DFQATT and CDR2 SNEGSKA (reference sequence). Trimming removed 0 bases from V and 11 bases from J, with 16 bases in between. There are 13 residues in the CDR3. The CDR3 DNA is TGCAGTGCTAGAGATCTCGGGTTCTCTGCCGCTTTCTTT. Protein sequence: CSARDLGFSAAFF.

This sequence joins TRBV20-1 and TRBJ2-7; D is uncertain. Germline V gives CDR1 DFQATT, CDR2 SNEGSKA (reference sequence). CDR3 size: 13 residues. Trimming took off 3 bases at V and 2 bases at J, with 11 bases between the two ends. The CDR3 DNA reads as TGCAGTGCTAGGACAACTGCGACCTACGAGCAGTACTTC. Translating it yields CSARTTATYEQYF.

The chain is built from TRBV7-9 and TRBJ2-5, with D perhaps matching TRBD1 or TRBD2 (5 bases each). The V and J ends lost 4 bases and 1 base respectively, with 16 bases between them. There are 16 residues in the CDR3. Germline V gene sequence: CDR1 SEHNR, CDR2 FQNEAQ (reference sequence). DNA for the CDR3: TGTGCCAGCAGCTCCCCCTTCCGGGACCTCCAAGAGACCCAGTACTTC. Protein sequence: CASSSPFRDLQETQYF.

The rearrangement uses TRBV2 and TRBJ1-2, with D perhaps TRBD1 (6 bases). The CDR3 has 14 amino acids. Germline values: CDR1 SNHLY, CDR2 FYNNEI. V shed 6 bases and J shed 3 bases, with 14 bases lying between them. CDR3 nucleotide sequence: TGTGCCAGCAGCCGGGACACGGGCCACTATGGCTACACCTTC. Its translation: CASSRDTGHYGYTF.

This chain joins TRBV27 and TRBJ1-3, with D possibly TRBD1 on 5 matching bases. The ends were cut back, 4 bases at V and 0 bases at J, with 13 bases in the middle. Germline CDR1 is MNHEY and CDR2 is SMNVEV (reference sequence). The CDR3 is 16 residues long. The CDR3 here is CASSSDRDSSGNTIYF. The DNA of the CDR3 is TGTGCCAGCAGTTCCGACAGAGACAGCTCTGGAAACACCATATATTTT.

This clonotype has only a few counts. Sequence at one end of the junction differs from germline and may be a read error. The CDR3 region is CSEGVPGNTIYF. The CDR3 DNA is TGCTCAGAAGGGGTCCCCGGGAACACCATATATTTT. V gene TRBV12-3 or TRBV12-4 combines with J gene TRBJ1-3; D perhaps matches TRBD1 (5 bases). The CDR3 totals 12 residues.

This clonotype came up a few times. The V and J genes are TRBV2 and TRBJ2-5, with D perhaps TRBD1 or TRBD2 (5 bases each). The CDR3 contains 13 residues. V was trimmed by 8 bases and J by 1 base, leaving 11 bases between them. From germline, CDR1 is SNHLY and CDR2 FYNNEI. The CDR3 reads CASGGRTQETQYF. The DNA for the CDR3 is TGTGCCAGCGGGGGACGGACCCAAGAGACCCAGTACTTC.

This sequence joins TRBV12-3 or TRBV12-4 and TRBJ1-4; 8 nucleotides align to TRBD1. The CDR3 is 14 residues long. V was clipped by 3 bases and J by 6 bases; unmatched bases: 3. The CDR3 DNA is TGTGCCAGCAGTTTTCCAGGGGGCGATGAAAAACTGTTTTTT. It translates to CASSFPGGDEKLFF.

The chain couples TRBV15 to TRBJ2-7; D may be TRBD1 or TRBD2 (6 bases each). Germline CDR1 and CDR2: LNHNV and YYDKDF (reference sequence). The CDR3 contains 14 residues. The V gene lost 1 base and the J gene lost 4 bases, with 11 bases spanning the gap. CDR3 DNA sequence: TGTGCCACCAGCAGAGCGGGGGCCAATTACGAGCAGTACTTC. It yields the protein CATSRAGANYEQYF.

The rearrangement links TRBV7-9 to TRBJ2-3; D is unresolved. Between the trimmed V and J ends, which lost 1 base and 4 bases, there was a span of 15 bases. Germline loops: CDR1 SEHNR, CDR2 FQNEAQ (reference sequence). The CDR3 consists of 16 residues. The chain's CDR3 is CASSLVVGLSADTQYF. CDR3 sequence (DNA): TGTGCCAGCAGCTTAGTTGTGGGTCTGAGCGCAGATACGCAGTATTTT.